Here is one T cell receptor (beta chain) with its context. This entry belongs to a study of CD8 T cell repertoires and HIV-1 epitope variants. Study in general: Each of Twenty-five Gag and Nef epitope peptides stimulated a separate culture. IL-2, IL-7 and IL-15 were added on days 3 and 7 of roughly eleven-day cultures. Tested: three Gag epitope families, Nef HW9 and YT9. Separate from the cultures, 1M uncultured T cells served as baseline.

CDR3 size: 14 residues. Germline V gene sequence: CDR1 SGHVS, CDR2 FNYEAQ. V lost 3 bases, J lost 1 base, and 10 bases lay in between. This table comes from immunoSEQ multiplex PCR, and its TCRdb copy is limited to in-frame clones, with some not included. The top ten hold 25% to 30% of the sample, which has 95,000 or so clones, just under 75% seen once. The chain carries TRBV7-6 and TRBJ2-7, with no clear D. Sequencing was done on a sample of uncultured baseline CD8+ T cells from peripheral blood mononuclear cells (PBMCs). This TCR came from a male donor with HIV. In DNA, the CDR3 is TGTGCCAGCAGCTTGGGCGTGCATTCCTACGAGCAGTACTTC. It yields the protein CASSLGVHSYEQYF.